These 18 T cell receptor beta chains were sequenced from one sample in a study of blood T cell repertoires in COVID-19. TCRdb's table, derived via immunoSEQ multiplex PCR, lists solely in-frame clones and lacks some. Among about 500,000 clones, roughly nine tenths were seen once, and the ten largest hold roughly 0.9%. Material for sequencing was peripheral blood. All receptors come from a man aged 18 to 35 with COVID-19, enrolled during active disease.

This chain uses TRBV12-5 with TRBJ1-2; the D is unclear. The CDR3 contains 14 residues. Germline V gene lookup returns CDR1 LGHNT and CDR2 FRNRAP. The ends were cut back, 2 bases at V and 3 bases at J, with 10 bases in the middle. DNA for the CDR3: TGTGCTAGTGGTTTGACGGGGAATCACTATGGCTACACCTTC. Encoded protein: CASGLTGNHYGYTF.

The chain uses TRBV7-9 and TRBJ2-1; no reliable D call. Germline V CDR1 and CDR2: SEHNR, FQNEAQ (reference sequence). The CDR3 is 11 amino acids. Between the trimmed V and J ends, which lost 7 bases and 12 bases, there was a span of 13 bases. The CDR3 nucleotides are TGTGCCAGCACCTCCACTGCCCCGCAGTTCTTC. Translation: CASTSTAPQFF.

The DNA for the CDR3 is TGTGCTAGTGGTTTGGGGACAGGGACAGATACGCAGTATTTT. Residues: CASGLGTGTDTQYF. J is TRBJ2-3 and V is TRBV12-5; TRBD1 aligns across 8 bases. J gave up 3 bases and V 1 base, and 0 bases lay outside the gene matches. CDR3 length: 14 residues. The germline V gene encodes CDR1 LGHNT and CDR2 FRNRAP.

The chain recombines TRBV5-4 with TRBJ1-2; no definite D call. The germline V gene encodes CDR1 SGHNT and CDR2 YYREEE (reference sequence). This CDR3 region has 14 residues. Deletions cut 4 bases from V and 12 bases from J, with 22 bases between. The CDR3, as DNA: TGTGCCAGCAGCACGGGGAGAGAATTCGGGAGCCACACCTTC. Residues: CASSTGREFGSHTF.

J is TRBJ2-1 and V is TRBV18; the D is unclear. The germline V gene encodes CDR1 KGHSH and CDR2 LQKENI. Trimming pared 2 bases from V and 2 bases from J, leaving 10 bases between. This CDR3 contains 15 residues. CDR3 sequence reads: CASSPYSGTYNEQFF. DNA for the CDR3: TGTGCCAGCTCACCATACTCAGGTACCTACAATGAGCAGTTCTTC.

The chain links TRBV3-1 (or the pseudogene TRBV3-2) to TRBJ2-5; TRBD2 might be the D (6 bases). Germline CDR1 and CDR2: LGHDT and YNNKEL (reference sequence). Trimming stripped 4 bases from V and 9 bases from J, with 21 bases between. The CDR3 has 15 residues. CDR3 DNA sequence: TGTGCCAGCAGCCTCCGACTGATTTACTCGGGGGCCCAGTACTTC. Residues: CASSLRLIYSGAQYF.

CDR3 DNA sequence: TGTGCCAGCTCACCGGGACAGGGTCGCGAAAAACTGTTTTTT. The encoded protein is CASSPGQGREKLFF. The genes are TRBV18 and TRBJ1-4; 9 bases fit TRBD1. J was trimmed by 8 bases and V by 3 bases; bases with no gene match: 4. Germline-derived CDR1 and CDR2 are KGHSH and LQKENI. The CDR3 has 14 amino acids.

The genes are TRBV6-6 and TRBJ1-6, with TRBD1 matching over 11 bases. This CDR3 comprises 15 residues. Germline CDR1 is MNHNY and CDR2 is SVGAGI (reference sequence). The ends lost 4 bases at V and 11 bases at J; junction bases unmatched: 7. The CDR3 DNA sequence: TGTGCCAGCAGTTCCCAGGACAGGGGGCTTACACCCCTCCACTTT. This gives the protein CASSSQDRGLTPLHF.

The table lists this clone with a count of one. The chain recombines TRBV19 with TRBJ2-5, with TRBD1 as a possible D gene (6 bases). From germline, CDR1 is LNHDA and CDR2 SQIVND (reference sequence). The ends were cut back, 5 bases at V and 5 bases at J, with 12 bases in the middle. The CDR3 is made up of 13 amino acids. The chain's CDR3 is CASSQQGGETQYF. CDR3 nucleotide sequence: TGTGCCAGTAGTCAACAGGGCGGGGAGACCCAGTACTTC.

The chain uses TRBV2 and TRBJ2-1, with 12 bases identical to TRBD1. The J segment lost 9 bases and the V segment lost 3 bases, leaving 6 bases of the junction unmatched. Germline CDR1 reads SNHLY; CDR2 reads FYNNEI. The CDR3 has 15 amino acids. CDR3 bases: TGTGCCAGCAGTGAGGGGGACAGGGGGCTGGGTGAGCAGTTCTTC. This gives the protein CASSEGDRGLGEQFF.

The DNA of the CDR3 is TGTGCCAGCAGCTCCACCCTAATATCTAGCGGAACCGGCACCGGGGAGCTGTTTTTT. Protein: CASSSTLISSGTGTGELFF. V gene TRBV2 combines with J gene TRBJ2-2; 7 positions match TRBD2. J gave up 4 bases and V 6 bases, and 20 bases lay outside the gene matches. Germline assignment: CDR1 SNHLY and CDR2 FYNNEI. This CDR3 spans 19 amino acids.

This chain uses TRBV7-2 with TRBJ1-1, with 10 nucleotides matching TRBD1. The V gene end was trimmed by 1 base and the J gene end by 5 bases; junction bases not matched to a gene: 7. The CDR3 has 16 residues. CDR1 is SGHTA, CDR2 FQGNSA, per germline. The CDR3 DNA sequence: TGTGCCAGCAGCTTAGGGCCACGGGACAGGGGAACTGAAGCTTTCTTT. It yields the protein CASSLGPRDRGTEAFF.

A note on this clone: In the same sample, other DNA sequences code for this CDR3. V gene TRBV12-3 or TRBV12-4 combines with J gene TRBJ1-2, with D possibly being TRBD1 (5 bases). The V and J ends lost 3 bases and 5 bases respectively, with 7 bases between them. This CDR3 has 12 amino acids. DNA for the CDR3: TGTGCCAGCAGTTTCGGGGGATATGGCTACACCTTC. This translates into CASSFGGYGYTF.

This clone is a singleton in its sample. V is TRBV19 and J is TRBJ1-6; 7 nucleotides match TRBD1. CDR1 is LNHDA, CDR2 SQIVND, per germline (reference sequence). V shed 3 bases and J 0 bases; nucleotides not matched to a gene: 5. This CDR3 has 17 amino acids. CDR3 sequence reads: CASSMGDSSSYNSPLHF. In nucleotides, the CDR3 is TGTGCCAGTAGTATGGGGGACAGCAGCTCCTATAATTCACCCCTCCACTTT. Combining the CDR3 with reference TRBV19 and TRBJ1-6 gives the whole variable domain DGGITQSPKYLFRKEGQNVTLSCEQNLNHDAMYWYRQDPGQGLRLIYYSQIVNDFQKGDIAEGYSVSREKKESFPLTVTSAQKNPTAFYLCASSMGDSSSYNSPLHFGNGTRLTVT.

V and J are TRBV7-7 and TRBJ2-5; 15 bases are shared with TRBD2. Unmatched junction bases numbered 5, after V lost 5 bases and J lost 4 bases. CDR1 and CDR2 from the germline V gene are SSHAT and FNYEAQ (reference sequence). The CDR3 has 16 amino acids. DNA for the CDR3: TGTGCCAGCAGCCCGGGACTAGCGGGGGGTTTAGAGACCCAGTACTTC. Protein: CASSPGLAGGLETQYF.

The chain's CDR3 is CASSEQPNTEAFF. The DNA for the CDR3 is TGTGCCAGCAGCGAGCAACCGAACACTGAAGCTTTCTTT. The chain employs TRBV7-8 and TRBJ1-1; D not certain. CDR3 length equals 13 residues. Germline CDR1 SGHVS, CDR2 FQNEAQ. V was trimmed by 5 bases and J by 1 base, leaving 8 bases between them. Based on the CDR3 plus reference TRBV7-8 and TRBJ1-1, the full variable domain is GAGVSQSPRYKVAKRGQDVALRCDPISGHVSLFWYQQALGQGPEFLTYFQNEAQLDKSGLPSDRFFAERPEGSVSTLKIQRTQQEDSAVYLCASSEQPNTEAFFGQGTRLTVV.

This clone was seen once. V and J are TRBV19 and TRBJ2-5, with 8 bases aligning to TRBD2. Looked up from germline, CDR1 is LNHDA and CDR2 is SQIVND (reference sequence). This CDR3 is built from 15 residues. The V gene end was trimmed by 10 bases and the J gene end by 2 bases; junction bases not matched to a gene: 12. The CDR3 reads CATTTSGSKQETQYF. The CDR3 DNA sequence: TGTGCCACCACTACGAGCGGGAGCAAACAAGAGACCCAGTACTTC.

The chain links TRBV3-1 (or the pseudogene TRBV3-2) to TRBJ1-5, with unresolved D. The CDR3 runs to 14 residues. V was shortened by 1 base and J by 2 bases, with 6 bases between the two germline ends. CDR1 is LGHDT and CDR2 is YNNKEL in the germline V gene (reference sequence). CDR3 loop: CASSQGRGNQPQHF. The CDR3 DNA reads TGTGCCAGCAGCCAAGGACGGGGCAATCAGCCCCAGCATTTT.